This T cell receptor (beta chain) was sequenced in a study of regulatory T cells in long-lasting Graves disease. iRepertoire HTBI primers and Arm-PCR of CDR3 regions built TCR beta libraries. A single record per CDR3 protein comes from TCRdb applying MiXCR to the multiplex PCR reads. Here the sample spans hundreds of thousands of distinct CDR3 sequences, 14% to 15% being singletons. The sample's time point: newly diagnosed GD, antithyroid drugs for less than 3 months. PBMCs were the source of the RNA used for TCR sequencing. Trimming cost V 8 bases and J 0 bases; bases outside gene matches: 12. CDR1 is LNHDA and CDR2 is SQIVND in the germline V gene (reference sequence). This CDR3 contains 16 residues. The same data also contributed to another study, on T cells in Graves' hyperthyroidism and ophthalmopathy. That paper states: Patients aged 18 to 65 had newly diagnosed hyperthyroidism of under 2 months' duration. RT-PCR in the first round (using the HTBI primer set) targeted the TCR CDR3. Progression to ophthalmopathy was predicted a median of approximately 6.4 months early.

Sequenced material: peripheral blood mononuclear cells (PBMCs), taken at new diagnosis, from a patient treated with antithyroid drugs. The chain combines TRBV19 with TRBJ1-1, with TRBD1 matching 7 bases. This receptor was taken from a woman aged 40-49 years with Graves disease. CDR3 sequence: CASRDSLLVMNTEAFF. CDR3 DNA: TGTGCCAGTCGGGACAGTTTGCTCGTGATGAACACTGAAGCTTTCTTT.